The clone carrying this T cell receptor beta chain was counted once. Antigen: not known. The entry originates in a study of cytomegalovirus exposure and HLA in healthy donors. Amplification used 60 Vbeta primers and 13 Jbeta primers. In the authors' methods: Per a later analysis, the number of unique TCR beta chains was approximately 73 million, of which 9 million to 14 million were shared. The data were produced by immunoSEQ multiplex PCR, yet TCRdb's version contains in-frame clones alone and is incomplete. The V and J calls and clone size come from that table; D and trimming were worked out from the DNA. The data hold 200,000 to 250,000 clones, with over 80% observed a single time. Regarding the study as a whole: Reportedly, cytomegalovirus status was diagnosed with high sensitivity and specificity. Altogether, 160 or so TCR beta chains were recorded as cytomegalovirus-associated.

This CDR3 region has 18 residues. V lost 6 bases to trimming and J lost 0 bases; unmatched junction nucleotides: 14. From germline, CDR1 is ENHRY and CDR2 SYGVKD. This chain uses TRBV10-3 with TRBJ2-7; 10 positions match TRBD1. The sequence was obtained from a woman aged 40 to 50 in good health and CMV-seropositive. The sample taken for sequencing was PBMCs. The CDR3 DNA reads as TGTGCCATCAGAGGGGGACAGGGGTCCGGGAGGAGCTCCTACGAGCAGTACTTC. It is translated as CAIRGGQGSGRSSYEQYF.